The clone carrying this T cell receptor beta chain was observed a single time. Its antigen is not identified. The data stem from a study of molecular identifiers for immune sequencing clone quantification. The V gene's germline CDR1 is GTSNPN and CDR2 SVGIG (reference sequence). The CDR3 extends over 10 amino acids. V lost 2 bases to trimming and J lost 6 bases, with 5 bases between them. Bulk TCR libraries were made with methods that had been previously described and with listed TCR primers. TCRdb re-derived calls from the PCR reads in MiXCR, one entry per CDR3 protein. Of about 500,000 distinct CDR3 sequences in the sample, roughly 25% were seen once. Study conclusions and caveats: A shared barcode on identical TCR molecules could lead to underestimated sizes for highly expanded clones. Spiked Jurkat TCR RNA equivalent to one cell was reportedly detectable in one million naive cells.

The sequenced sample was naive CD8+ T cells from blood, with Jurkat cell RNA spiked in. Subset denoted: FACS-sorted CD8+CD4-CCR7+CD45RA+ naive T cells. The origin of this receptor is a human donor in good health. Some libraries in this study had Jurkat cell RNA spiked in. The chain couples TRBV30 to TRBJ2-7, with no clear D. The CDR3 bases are TGTGCCTGGAGTCACTCCGAGCAGTACTTC. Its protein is CAWSHSEQYF.